The rows below give T cell receptor beta chains drawn from one sample of a study of CD8 T cells in ankylosing spondylitis. Via MiXCR, TCRdb re-called the 5' RACE reads, giving one row per CDR3 protein. The table shows about 160,000 distinct CDR3 sequences, with around a tenth occurring only once. Sequenced sample: blood, either unsorted or a sorted T cell fraction (not recorded which). These receptors were obtained from a female donor with ankylosing spondylitis or in good health (not recorded which). Both conserved end residues are part of each CDR3. Fields, in order: J gene, V gene, D gene, CDR3 length, clone size, CDR3 protein, CDR3 DNA. The D gene is left open where the match is weak. Where a row states a size, it is once, few, many or the class of an expanded clone; other rows omit it.

J gene: TRBJ2-7
V gene: TRBV20-1
D gene: .
CDR3 length: 14
clone size: many
CDR3 protein: CSAGYGGTAYEQYF
CDR3 DNA: TGCAGTGCTGGATATGGAGGGACGGCTTACGAGCAGTACTTC

J gene: TRBJ1-2
V gene: TRBV27
D gene: .
CDR3 length: 14
clone size: few
CDR3 protein: CASSIQGLHYGYTF
CDR3 DNA: TGTGCCAGCAGCATCCAGGGCTTGCACTATGGCTACACCTTC

J gene: TRBJ2-7
V gene: TRBV7-8
D gene: TRBD1
CDR3 length: 15
clone size: few
CDR3 protein: CASSDRDRRSYEQYF
CDR3 DNA: TGTGCCAGCAGCGACCGGGACAGGAGGTCCTACGAGCAGTACTTC

J gene: TRBJ2-7
V gene: TRBV6-2/TRBV6-3
D gene: .
CDR3 length: 16
clone size: .
CDR3 protein: CASSYSSTGSNHEQYF
CDR3 DNA: TGTGCCAGCAGTTACTCGAGTACAGGGAGCAATCACGAGCAGTACTTC

J gene: TRBJ1-5
V gene: TRBV7-2
D gene: .
CDR3 length: 15
clone size: many
CDR3 protein: CASSLDSASNQPQHF
CDR3 DNA: TGTGCCAGCAGCTTAGACAGTGCTAGCAATCAGCCCCAGCATTTT

J gene: TRBJ2-2
V gene: TRBV4-3
D gene: TRBD2
CDR3 length: 17
clone size: many
CDR3 protein: CASSGQTGTSGSGELFF
CDR3 DNA: TGCGCCAGCAGCGGCCAGACCGGGACTAGCGGGTCCGGGGAGCTGTTTTTT

J gene: TRBJ2-5
V gene: TRBV12-5
D gene: .
CDR3 length: 9
clone size: few
CDR3 protein: CAQRETQYF
CDR3 DNA: TGTGCTCAGCGGGAGACCCAGTACTTC

J gene: TRBJ2-1
V gene: TRBV6-2/TRBV6-3
D gene: TRBD2
CDR3 length: 15
clone size: .
CDR3 protein: CASSDRTSGRNEQFF
CDR3 DNA: TGTGCCAGCAGTGACCGGACTAGCGGGAGAAATGAGCAGTTCTTC

J gene: TRBJ1-4
V gene: TRBV10-2
D gene: .
CDR3 length: 13
clone size: many
CDR3 protein: CASRMTVAEKLFF
CDR3 DNA: TGCGCCAGCAGGATGACAGTAGCTGAAAAACTGTTTTTT

J gene: TRBJ1-1
V gene: TRBV6-1
D gene: TRBD1
CDR3 length: 15
clone size: many
CDR3 protein: CASTHVWTGNAEAFF
CDR3 DNA: TGTGCCAGCACCCACGTTTGGACAGGGAACGCTGAAGCTTTCTTT

J gene: TRBJ2-3
V gene: TRBV7-9
D gene: TRBD2
CDR3 length: 12
clone size: few
CDR3 protein: CASSPSAGDQYF
CDR3 DNA: TGTGCCAGCAGCCCGTCAGCGGGAGATCAGTATTTT

J gene: TRBJ2-1
V gene: TRBV29-1
D gene: TRBD1
CDR3 length: 12
clone size: .
CDR3 protein: CSVEADRVEQFF
CDR3 DNA: TGCAGCGTTGAGGCCGACAGGGTTGAGCAGTTCTTC

J gene: TRBJ2-1
V gene: TRBV24-1
D gene: .
CDR3 length: 14
clone size: .
CDR3 protein: CATSDVTSYNEQFF
CDR3 DNA: TGTGCCACCAGTGATGTGACTAGCTACAATGAGCAGTTCTTC

J gene: TRBJ2-1
V gene: TRBV20-1
D gene: .
CDR3 length: 15
clone size: .
CDR3 protein: CSARSGSSTYNEQFF
CDR3 DNA: TGCAGTGCTAGGTCCGGTTCTTCCACCTACAATGAGCAGTTCTTC

J gene: TRBJ2-7
V gene: TRBV24-1
D gene: .
CDR3 length: 12
clone size: many
CDR3 protein: CATSDSGIEQYF
CDR3 DNA: TGTGCCACCAGTGATTCGGGGATCGAGCAGTACTTC

J gene: TRBJ2-6
V gene: TRBV6-2/TRBV6-3
D gene: .
CDR3 length: 18
clone size: .
CDR3 protein: CASSYWGDGPRGANVLTF
CDR3 DNA: TGTGCCAGCAGTTACTGGGGGGACGGACCCCGCGGGGCCAACGTCCTGACTTTC

J gene: TRBJ2-4
V gene: TRBV28
D gene: .
CDR3 length: 16
clone size: .
CDR3 protein: CASTRKSRGAKNIQYF
CDR3 DNA: TGTGCCAGCACCCGGAAGTCCCGGGGAGCCAAAAACATTCAGTACTTC

J gene: TRBJ2-7
V gene: TRBV6-5
D gene: TRBD2
CDR3 length: 17
clone size: .
CDR3 protein: CASSYSGLAGVTYEQYF
CDR3 DNA: TGTGCCAGCAGTTACTCGGGACTAGCGGGAGTAACCTACGAGCAGTACTTC

J gene: TRBJ2-3
V gene: TRBV12-3/TRBV12-4
D gene: TRBD2
CDR3 length: 15
clone size: medium-sized
CDR3 protein: CASGVGTSGTDTQYF
CDR3 DNA: TGTGCCAGCGGGGTCGGGACTAGCGGCACAGATACGCAGTATTTT

J gene: TRBJ1-2
V gene: TRBV7-6
D gene: TRBD1
CDR3 length: 16
clone size: .
CDR3 protein: CASSHGRQGPLSGYTF
CDR3 DNA: TGTGCCAGCAGCCATGGCAGACAGGGCCCCCTGTCTGGCTACACCTTC

J gene: TRBJ2-3
V gene: TRBV25-1
D gene: TRBD2
CDR3 length: 18
clone size: .
CDR3 protein: CASSENRRGFSSTDTQYF
CDR3 DNA: TGTGCCAGCAGTGAGAACAGGCGGGGGTTCTCTAGCACAGATACGCAGTATTTT

J gene: TRBJ2-1
V gene: TRBV11-3
D gene: .
CDR3 length: 13
clone size: .
CDR3 protein: CASSLQYYNEQFF
CDR3 DNA: TGTGCCAGCAGCTTACAGTACTACAATGAGCAGTTCTTC

J gene: TRBJ2-1
V gene: TRBV7-3
D gene: TRBD2
CDR3 length: 16
clone size: many
CDR3 protein: CASSPLAGGVDNEQFF
CDR3 DNA: TGTGCCAGCAGCCCGCTAGCGGGAGGTGTGGACAATGAGCAGTTCTTC

J gene: TRBJ2-1
V gene: TRBV6-2/TRBV6-3
D gene: TRBD2
CDR3 length: 13
clone size: .
CDR3 protein: CASGGSGRAEQFF
CDR3 DNA: TGTGCCAGCGGAGGAAGCGGGAGGGCTGAGCAGTTCTTC

J gene: TRBJ1-1
V gene: TRBV5-6
D gene: .
CDR3 length: 15
clone size: many
CDR3 protein: CASSSIVYGVTEAFF
CDR3 DNA: TGTGCCAGCAGCTCCATCGTGTACGGGGTGACTGAAGCTTTCTTT

J gene: TRBJ2-3
V gene: TRBV4-1
D gene: TRBD2
CDR3 length: 17
clone size: .
CDR3 protein: CASSQIPSGRRGDTQYF
CDR3 DNA: TGCGCCAGCAGCCAAATTCCTAGCGGGCGCCGGGGGGATACGCAGTATTTT

J gene: TRBJ2-3
V gene: TRBV12-3/TRBV12-4
D gene: .
CDR3 length: 11
clone size: few
CDR3 protein: CASRLGDTQYF
CDR3 DNA: TGTGCCAGCAGACTAGGGGATACGCAGTATTTT

J gene: TRBJ1-3
V gene: TRBV9
D gene: TRBD1
CDR3 length: 16
clone size: .
CDR3 protein: CASSANRGLTGNTIYF
CDR3 DNA: TGTGCCAGCAGCGCCAACAGGGGACTAACTGGAAACACCATATATTTT

J gene: TRBJ2-1
V gene: TRBV14
D gene: .
CDR3 length: 15
clone size: few
CDR3 protein: CASRALGLGHNEQFF
CDR3 DNA: TGTGCCAGCAGGGCACTAGGCCTGGGCCACAATGAGCAGTTCTTC

J gene: TRBJ2-2
V gene: TRBV20-1
D gene: .
CDR3 length: 13
clone size: .
CDR3 protein: CSARRGNTGELFF
CDR3 DNA: TGCAGTGCTAGGAGGGGGAACACCGGGGAGCTGTTTTTT

J gene: TRBJ2-1
V gene: TRBV12-3/TRBV12-4
D gene: .
CDR3 length: 13
clone size: few
CDR3 protein: CASSPDSRDEQFF
CDR3 DNA: TGTGCCAGCAGTCCTGACAGCCGCGATGAGCAGTTCTTC

J gene: TRBJ2-4
V gene: TRBV3-1
D gene: .
CDR3 length: 16
clone size: .
CDR3 protein: CASSPPGGAAKNIQYF
CDR3 DNA: TGTGCCAGCAGCCCCCCCGGGGGAGCGGCCAAAAACATTCAGTACTTC

J gene: TRBJ1-4
V gene: TRBV4-3
D gene: TRBD1
CDR3 length: 15
clone size: many
CDR3 protein: CASSQDAGDSEKLFF
CDR3 DNA: TGCGCCAGCAGCCAAGATGCCGGGGACAGTGAAAAACTGTTTTTT

J gene: TRBJ2-5
V gene: TRBV27
D gene: .
CDR3 length: 15
clone size: many
CDR3 protein: CASSLYSAQVGTQYF
CDR3 DNA: TGTGCCAGCAGTTTATACTCGGCCCAAGTTGGGACCCAGTACTTC

J gene: TRBJ2-1
V gene: TRBV24-1
D gene: .
CDR3 length: 15
clone size: .
CDR3 protein: CATSGWSASYNEQFF
CDR3 DNA: TGTGCCACCAGTGGTTGGAGCGCTTCCTACAATGAGCAGTTCTTC

J gene: TRBJ2-4
V gene: TRBV19
D gene: .
CDR3 length: 13
clone size: .
CDR3 protein: CASIPNGLNIQYF
CDR3 DNA: TGTGCCAGTATCCCAAACGGTCTCAACATTCAGTACTTC

J gene: TRBJ2-1
V gene: TRBV12-3/TRBV12-4
D gene: .
CDR3 length: 13
clone size: .
CDR3 protein: CASSPFDPNEQFF
CDR3 DNA: TGTGCCAGCAGTCCCTTCGACCCGAATGAGCAGTTCTTC

J gene: TRBJ2-1
V gene: TRBV7-3
D gene: .
CDR3 length: 16
clone size: .
CDR3 protein: CASSPIDRSLDDEQFF
CDR3 DNA: TGTGCCAGCAGCCCTATCGATAGGTCACTCGATGATGAGCAGTTCTTC

J gene: TRBJ1-1
V gene: TRBV20-1
D gene: .
CDR3 length: 13
clone size: .
CDR3 protein: CSARPTGNPEAFF
CDR3 DNA: TGCAGTGCTAGACCTACCGGGAACCCTGAAGCTTTCTTT

J gene: TRBJ2-7
V gene: TRBV28
D gene: .
CDR3 length: 15
clone size: .
CDR3 protein: CASSPTGTGVYEQYF
CDR3 DNA: TGTGCCAGCAGCCCTACCGGGACTGGGGTCTACGAGCAGTACTTC

J gene: TRBJ1-1
V gene: TRBV7-9
D gene: .
CDR3 length: 13
clone size: few
CDR3 protein: CASSRGPAIEAFF
CDR3 DNA: TGTGCCAGCAGCAGAGGGCCAGCTATCGAAGCTTTCTTT

J gene: TRBJ2-7
V gene: TRBV28
D gene: TRBD2
CDR3 length: 15
clone size: .
CDR3 protein: CASSPLGGRAYEQYF
CDR3 DNA: TGTGCCAGCAGTCCCCTGGGCGGGAGGGCCTACGAGCAGTACTTC

J gene: TRBJ2-1
V gene: TRBV6-2/TRBV6-3
D gene: TRBD2
CDR3 length: 20
clone size: .
CDR3 protein: CASSYGIPRTSEGRYNEQFF
CDR3 DNA: TGTGCCAGCAGTTACGGGATCCCTAGGACTAGCGAGGGACGTTACAATGAGCAGTTCTTC

J gene: TRBJ1-5
V gene: TRBV7-6
D gene: .
CDR3 length: 13
clone size: few
CDR3 protein: CASSGGGNQPQHF
CDR3 DNA: TGTGCCAGCAGCGGGGGTGGCAATCAGCCCCAGCATTTT

J gene: TRBJ1-1
V gene: TRBV12-3/TRBV12-4
D gene: .
CDR3 length: 11
clone size: .
CDR3 protein: CASTFSGEAFF
CDR3 DNA: TGTGCCAGCACCTTTTCCGGGGAAGCTTTCTTT

J gene: TRBJ2-3
V gene: TRBV28
D gene: TRBD1
CDR3 length: 12
clone size: few
CDR3 protein: CATALGGDTQYF
CDR3 DNA: TGTGCCACCGCGTTAGGGGGCGATACGCAGTATTTT

J gene: TRBJ2-7
V gene: TRBV28
D gene: .
CDR3 length: 14
clone size: many
CDR3 protein: CASNPGLYPYEQYF
CDR3 DNA: TGTGCCAGCAATCCCGGACTGTACCCCTACGAGCAGTACTTC

J gene: TRBJ2-2
V gene: TRBV7-3
D gene: .
CDR3 length: 17
clone size: .
CDR3 protein: CASSPSIGGPGTGELFF
CDR3 DNA: TGTGCCAGCAGCCCAAGCATCGGAGGGCCAGGCACCGGGGAGCTGTTTTTT

J gene: TRBJ2-2
V gene: TRBV9
D gene: .
CDR3 length: 15
clone size: .
CDR3 protein: CASSPQRGGTGELFF
CDR3 DNA: TGTGCCAGCAGCCCCCAGAGGGGGGGTACCGGGGAGCTGTTTTTT

J gene: TRBJ2-2
V gene: TRBV27
D gene: .
CDR3 length: 19
clone size: .
CDR3 protein: CASSLFPPGRVDNTGELFF
CDR3 DNA: TGTGCCAGCAGTTTGTTTCCCCCGGGACGTGTAGATAACACCGGGGAGCTGTTTTTT

J gene: TRBJ2-5
V gene: TRBV9
D gene: .
CDR3 length: 14
clone size: .
CDR3 protein: CASSEDARAETQYF
CDR3 DNA: TGTGCCAGCAGCGAGGACGCCAGGGCCGAGACCCAGTACTTC

J gene: TRBJ2-7
V gene: TRBV7-9
D gene: TRBD2
CDR3 length: 12
clone size: .
CDR3 protein: CASSLGEGEQYF
CDR3 DNA: TGTGCCAGCAGCTTAGGGGAGGGCGAGCAGTACTTC

J gene: TRBJ1-2
V gene: TRBV2
D gene: .
CDR3 length: 14
clone size: .
CDR3 protein: CASSELPTQDGYTF
CDR3 DNA: TGTGCCAGCAGTGAACTTCCGACCCAGGATGGCTACACCTTC

J gene: TRBJ2-7
V gene: TRBV29-1
D gene: TRBD1
CDR3 length: 14
clone size: .
CDR3 protein: CSVEVGDSGYEQYF
CDR3 DNA: TGCAGCGTTGAAGTTGGGGACAGTGGATACGAGCAGTACTTC

J gene: TRBJ2-7
V gene: TRBV5-6
D gene: .
CDR3 length: 14
clone size: .
CDR3 protein: CASSLGSPDYEQYF
CDR3 DNA: TGTGCCAGCAGCTTGGGCTCCCCGGACTACGAGCAGTACTTC